What follows are 16 T cell receptor beta chains derived from one specimen sequenced in a study of Ad26.COV2.S vaccination and SARS-CoV-2 variants. Sample treatment: roughly 19 received Ad26.COV2.S at low or high dose, single or two shots; 5 received placebo; per-sample allocation not given. Sampling was performed 63 days after the first vaccine or placebo injection. The method was immunoSEQ multiplex PCR; TCRdb's version includes in-frame clones alone and lacks a portion of them. The top ten clones hold approximately 1.6% of a sample with roughly 400,000 clones, about nine tenths of them seen once. Sequences were derived from peripheral blood, sampled in a trial of Ad26.COV2.S vaccine versus placebo. The receptors stem from a person aged 18-65 years who received the Ad26.COV2.S COVID-19 vaccine or a placebo.

The chain couples TRBV7-6 to TRBJ2-1; 9 bases agree with TRBD1. The germline V gene has CDR1 SGHVS and CDR2 FNYEAQ. V shed 6 bases, J shed 5 bases, and the junction held 8 bases outside the gene matches. CDR3 length: 15 amino acids. CDR3 region: CASSTPGQGNNEQFF. The CDR3 DNA sequence: TGTGCCAGCAGTACTCCGGGACAGGGAAACAATGAGCAGTTCTTC.

This sequence joins TRBV24-1 and TRBJ1-5; 10 bases line up with TRBD1. The trim removed 2 bases at V and 4 bases at J, leaving 10 bases unmatched. The CDR3 extends over 18 amino acids. Germline loops: CDR1 KGHDR, CDR2 SFDVKD. Written as DNA, the CDR3 is TGTGCCACCAGTGATTCCCCGAAAGGGACAGGGGATAATCAGCCCCAGCATTTT. It specifies CATSDSPKGTGDNQPQHF.

This chain connects TRBV5-1 to TRBJ1-2; D may be TRBD1 (5 bases). Germline-derived CDR1 and CDR2 are SGHRS and YFSETQ. This CDR3 contains 15 residues. V lost 0 bases to trimming and J lost 0 bases, with 9 bases between them. This CDR3 is CASSLGRTTNYGYTF. CDR3 DNA sequence: TGCGCCAGCAGCTTGGGCCGGACAACTAACTATGGCTACACCTTC. Variable domain in full (rest from reference TRBV5-1 and TRBJ1-2): KAGVTQTPRYLIKTRGQQVTLSCSPISGHRSVSWYQQTPGQGLQFLFEYFSETQRNKGNFPGRFSGRQFSNSRSEMNVSTLELGDSALYLCASSLGRTTNYGYTFGSGTRLTVV.

The gene calls are TRBV19 and TRBJ1-3, with no clear D. The germline V gene encodes CDR1 LNHDA and CDR2 SQIVND (reference sequence). Trimming left V 5 bases short and J 6 bases short, with 23 bases between. CDR3 length: 17 residues. This chain's CDR3 is CASSQATGRSHQNTIYF. In nucleotides, the CDR3 is TGTGCCAGTAGTCAAGCAACGGGTCGCAGTCATCAAAACACCATATATTTT.

The chain uses TRBV7-9 and TRBJ1-5, with 8 bases aligning to TRBD1. Germline V gives CDR1 SEHNR, CDR2 FQNEAQ (reference sequence). The length of the CDR3 is 17 residues. The trim removed 1 base at V and 3 bases at J, leaving 8 bases unmatched. The CDR3 protein is CASSLVGRQGINQPQHF. CDR3 nucleotides: TGTGCCAGCAGCTTAGTTGGTCGACAGGGGATCAATCAGCCCCAGCATTTT.

The rearrangement joins TRBV15 to TRBJ1-6; 8 positions agree with TRBD1. This CDR3 is built from 15 residues. J gave up 6 bases and V 1 base, and 2 bases lay outside the gene matches. Germline V gene data show CDR1 as LNHNV and CDR2 as YYDKDF (reference sequence). The CDR3 sequence is CATSRGTGSNSPLHF. The CDR3 nucleotides read TGTGCCACCAGCAGAGGGACAGGGAGTAATTCACCCCTCCACTTT.

This clone was observed a single time. This chain links TRBV27 with TRBJ2-7; 9 nucleotides match TRBD2. Per the germline V gene, CDR1 is MNHEY and CDR2 is SMNVEV (reference sequence). This CDR3 is 14 amino acids long. The trim removed 7 bases at V and 4 bases at J, leaving 8 bases unmatched. The DNA for the CDR3 is TGTGCCAGCAAACATAGCGGGGGTATTTACGAGCAGTACTTC. Translated: CASKHSGGIYEQYF.

This chain uses TRBV15 with TRBJ1-2, with TRBD1 matching over 7 bases. V shed 0 bases and J 3 bases; nucleotides not matched to a gene: 10. CDR3 length: 17 residues. The germline CDR1 and CDR2 sequences are LNHNV and YYDKDF (reference sequence). The DNA for the CDR3 is TGTGCCACCAGCAGAGATTTGGCAGGGGGATTTGACTATGGCTACACCTTC. This codes for CATSRDLAGGFDYGYTF.

V is TRBV15 and J is TRBJ2-3, with D unresolved. This CDR3 has 14 amino acids. Between the trimmed V and J ends, which lost 6 bases and 3 bases, there was a span of 13 bases. CDR1 and CDR2 (germline): LNHNV, YYDKDF (reference sequence). The CDR3 sequence: CATRSNLGTDTQYF. The CDR3 DNA follows: TGTGCCACCAGGTCAAATCTAGGGACAGATACGCAGTATTTT. The complete variable domain, with remaining parts taken from reference TRBV15 and TRBJ2-3, reads DAMVIQNPRYQVTQFGKPVTLSCSQTLNHNVMYWYQQKSSQAPKLLFHYYDKDFNNEADTPDNFQSRRPNTSFCFLDIRSPGLGDTAMYLCATRSNLGTDTQYFGPGTRLTVL.

The V gene is TRBV19, the J gene TRBJ2-7; possibly TRBD2 for D (6 bases). The germline V and J ends were trimmed by 4 bases and 0 bases, with 10 bases remaining between them. This CDR3 comprises 14 residues. Looked up from germline, CDR1 is LNHDA and CDR2 is SQIVND (reference sequence). CDR3 DNA: TGTGCCAGTAGTAGGCGGGATCTCTCCTACGAGCAGTACTTC. It yields the protein CASSRRDLSYEQYF.

V is TRBV18 and J is TRBJ2-1, with 10 bases that match TRBD2. The J segment lost 3 bases and the V segment lost 5 bases, leaving 4 bases of the junction unmatched. This CDR3 contains 15 residues. Germline assignment: CDR1 KGHSH and CDR2 LQKENI. The CDR3 loop is CASSETSGRYNEQFF. The CDR3 DNA is TGTGCCAGCTCAGAGACTAGCGGGCGCTACAATGAGCAGTTCTTC.

J is TRBJ2-7 and V is TRBV7-8; D remains unclear. V lost 3 bases, J lost 2 bases, and 14 bases lay in between. This CDR3 has 15 residues. Germline CDR1 reads SGHVS; CDR2 reads FQNEAQ. CDR3 amino acids: CASSFYIGGPYEQYF. CDR3 nucleotide sequence: TGTGCCAGCAGCTTTTATATTGGCGGACCCTACGAGCAGTACTTC.

The V and J genes are TRBV19 and TRBJ1-1; D possibly corresponds to TRBD1 (5 bases). The CDR3 runs 16 residues. V was trimmed by 3 bases and J by 8 bases, leaving 22 bases between them. Germline V gene data show CDR1 as LNHDA and CDR2 as SQIVND (reference sequence). CDR3: CASSIALYAGKAEAFF. The CDR3 DNA follows: TGTGCCAGTAGTATCGCTCTATACGCAGGGAAGGCCGAAGCTTTCTTT.

A single count supports this clone. The V and J genes are TRBV7-9 and TRBJ1-2; D gene ambiguous. The CDR3 length is 16 residues. Germline V lookup: CDR1 SEHNR, CDR2 FQNEAQ (reference sequence). The V end lost 2 bases, the J end lost 4 bases, and 17 bases lay between the germline ends. The CDR3, as DNA: TGTGCCAGCAGCTTACAGATCCAGACTTATCGCTATGGCTACACCTTC. Translated: CASSLQIQTYRYGYTF. Supplemented by reference TRBV7-9 and TRBJ1-2, the full variable domain reads DTGVSQNPRHKITKRGQNVTFRCDPISEHNRLYWYRQTLGQGPEFLTYFQNEAQLEKSRLLSDRFSAERPKGSFSTLEIQRTEQGDSAMYLCASSLQIQTYRYGYTFGSGTRLTVV.

CDR3 sequence (DNA): TGCGCCAGCAGCCAAGATTTGTGGGACGGGAATCAGCCCCAGCATTTT. Protein product: CASSQDLWDGNQPQHF. The J gene is TRBJ1-5, the V gene TRBV4-3; D may be TRBD1 (5 bases). CDR3 length: 16 residues. V lost 0 bases, J lost 4 bases, and 13 bases lay in between. Germline loops: CDR1 LGHNA, CDR2 YSLEER.

V is TRBV5-1 and J is TRBJ2-6; D gene unclear. V was clipped by 3 bases and J by 2 bases, with 12 bases between them. Germline V CDR1 and CDR2: SGHRS, YFSETQ. The CDR3 is 16 residues long. This CDR3 is CASSSGFLTGANVLTF. Written as DNA, the CDR3 is TGCGCCAGCAGCTCAGGATTTCTTACTGGGGCCAACGTCCTGACTTTC.